These 11 T cell receptor beta chains came from one sample sequenced in a study of T-cell reconstitution after alpha-beta-depleted transplantation in children. This sample's TCRbeta library carried unique molecular identifier barcodes. A single record per CDR3 protein comes from TCRdb applying MiXCR to the PCR reads. Of about 460,000 distinct CDR3 sequences in the sample, roughly a tenth were seen once. The input for sequencing was PBMCs, taken before TCRalphabeta/CD19-depleted stem cell transplant. These receptor sequences come from a child aged 2 to 10 with inherited bone marrow failure, due to receive a stem cell transplant.

This clonotype came up many times. The rearrangement uses TRBV10-2 and TRBJ2-3, with D perhaps TRBD2 (5 bases). Between the trimmed V and J ends, which lost 7 bases and 6 bases, there was a span of 20 bases. Germline CDR1 WSHSY, CDR2 SAAADI. This CDR3 is 15 amino acids long. The CDR3 nucleotides read TGCGCCAGCACGGGGAACCGTCTCAGTATGGATACGCAGTATTTT. Amino acid sequence: CASTGNRLSMDTQYF.

This clonotype was seen at least ten times. The gene calls are TRBV6-5 and TRBJ2-3; D might be TRBD2 (5 bases). CDR1 and CDR2 (germline): MNHEY, SVGAGI. CDR3 length: 17 residues. V was pared by 0 bases and J by 1 base, with 14 bases between. The CDR3 reads CASSYSKDGIGTDTQYF. CDR3 nucleotides: TGTGCCAGCAGTTACTCGAAGGACGGGATTGGCACAGATACGCAGTATTTT.

This clonotype was seen many times. The chain has TRBV5-1 and TRBJ2-1; 9 nucleotides agree with TRBD2. This CDR3 has 14 residues. The V segment lost 5 bases and the J segment 3 bases; nucleotides outside the gene matches: 3. CDR1 SGHRS and CDR2 YFSETQ come from the germline V gene. CDR3 nucleotides: TGCGCCAGCAGACCGACTAGCGGCTACAATGAGCAGTTCTTC. It specifies CASRPTSGYNEQFF.

This clonotype has a count of ten or more. The genes are TRBV30 and TRBJ2-1, with 9 bases aligning to TRBD2. Trimming cost V 1 base and J 7 bases; bases outside gene matches: 5. The CDR3 spans 14 residues. The germline CDR1 and CDR2 sequences are GTSNPN and SVGIG (reference sequence). DNA of the CDR3: TGTGCCTGGAGTGCGGGTGCGGGAGGGAATGAGCAGTTCTTC. Its protein product is CAWSAGAGGNEQFF.

The chain carries TRBV19 and TRBJ2-1; 9 bases map to TRBD1. V lost 3 bases, J lost 8 bases, and 2 bases stayed unmatched. Germline V gene lookup returns CDR1 LNHDA and CDR2 SQIVND (reference sequence). This CDR3 contains 13 residues. As DNA, the CDR3 is TGTGCCAGTAGTATTACAGGGGGCGATGAGCAGTTCTTC. Translated: CASSITGGDEQFF.

This clonotype has at least ten counts. The V and J genes are TRBV7-2 and TRBJ2-5, with D perhaps matching TRBD1 (6 bases). CDR1 and CDR2 from the germline V gene are SGHTA and FQGNSA. Trimming cost V 5 bases and J 2 bases, with 15 bases left between them. The CDR3 totals 15 residues. Here the CDR3 reads CASSPRTAGQETQYF. The CDR3 DNA reads as TGTGCCAGCAGCCCACGGACAGCAGGACAAGAGACCCAGTACTTC.

This clonotype showed up just a few times. The V gene is TRBV20-1, the J gene TRBJ2-1; possible D gene TRBD1, 5 bases. The germline V and J ends were trimmed by 2 bases and 4 bases, with 12 bases remaining between them. Germline CDR1 is DFQATT and CDR2 is SNEGSKA (reference sequence). The CDR3 is made up of 14 amino acids. The chain's CDR3 is CSARLQGVYNEQFF. CDR3 coding DNA: TGCAGTGCTAGATTACAAGGGGTATACAATGAGCAGTTCTTC.

This clonotype was observed at least ten times. The V and J genes are TRBV9 and TRBJ2-5, with TRBD2 matching 11 bases. The CDR3 is 15 amino acids. Germline V gene sequence: CDR1 SGDLS, CDR2 YYNGEE. V gave up 0 bases and J gave up 5 bases; unmatched junction bases: 3. This CDR3 reads CASSVASSGRETQYF. The CDR3 DNA reads TGTGCCAGCAGCGTAGCTTCTAGCGGGAGGGAGACCCAGTACTTC.

The table lists this clonotype with many counts. The chain uses TRBV4-2 and TRBJ1-2, with 11 bases identical to TRBD1. Germline V gives CDR1 LGHNA, CDR2 YNFKEQ. There are 17 residues in the CDR3. The V and J ends lost 2 bases and 8 bases, in that order; junction bases with no gene match: 13. CDR3 residues: CASSQRDIGQGAWGYTF. The DNA of the CDR3 is TGTGCCAGCAGCCAAAGGGATATCGGACAGGGGGCCTGGGGCTACACCTTC.

The table lists this clonotype with many counts. The V and J genes are TRBV11-2 and TRBJ2-4; 7 bases map to TRBD1. V trimming: 1 base; J trimming: 7 bases; junction bases outside the gene matches: 4. The V gene's germline CDR1 is SGHAT and CDR2 FQNNGV. The CDR3 has 14 amino acids. CDR3 bases: TGTGCCAGCAGCTTAGTAGGGGGCCAGAACATTCAGTACTTC. Amino acids: CASSLVGGQNIQYF.

This clonotype was counted a few times. V is TRBV29-1 and J is TRBJ2-1; D possibly uses TRBD1 or TRBD2 (5 bases each). The germline V gene encodes CDR1 SQVTM and CDR2 ANQGSEA. Trimming removed 6 bases from V and 5 bases from J, with 8 bases in between. The CDR3 spans 11 residues. The DNA for the CDR3 is TGCAGCGTGGGGACCCACAATGAGCAGTTCTTC. Translation gives CSVGTHNEQFF.